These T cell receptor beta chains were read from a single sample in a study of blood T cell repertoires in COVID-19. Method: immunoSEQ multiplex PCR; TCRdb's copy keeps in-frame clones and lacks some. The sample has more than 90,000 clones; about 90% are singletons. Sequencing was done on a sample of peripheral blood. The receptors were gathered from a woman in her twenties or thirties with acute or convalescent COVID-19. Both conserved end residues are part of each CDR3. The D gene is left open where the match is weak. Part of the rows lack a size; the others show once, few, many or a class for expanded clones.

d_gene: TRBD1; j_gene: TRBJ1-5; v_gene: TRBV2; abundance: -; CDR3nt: TGTGCCAGCAGTGAAGCGACGACAGGGGAGGGCAATCAGCCCCAGCATTTT; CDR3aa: CASSEATTGEGNQPQHF
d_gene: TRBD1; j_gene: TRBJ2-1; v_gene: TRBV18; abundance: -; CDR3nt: TGTGCCAGCTCAAGACAGGGCGCCGCCTACAATGAGCAGTTCTTC; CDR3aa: CASSRQGAAYNEQFF
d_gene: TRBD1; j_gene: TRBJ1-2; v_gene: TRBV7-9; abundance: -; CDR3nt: TGTGCCAGCAGCCAGGGACAGGGGAACCATGGCTACACCTTC; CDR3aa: CASSQGQGNHGYTF
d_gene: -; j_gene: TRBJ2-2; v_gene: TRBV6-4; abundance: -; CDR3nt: TGTGCCAGCAGTGACTTCAGGGGCAGCGGGGAGCTGTTTTTT; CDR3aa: CASSDFRGSGELFF
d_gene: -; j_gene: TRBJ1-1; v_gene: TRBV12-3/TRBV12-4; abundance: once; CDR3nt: TGTGCCAGCGGCCGCGGGGAAGCTTTCTTT; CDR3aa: CASGRGEAFF
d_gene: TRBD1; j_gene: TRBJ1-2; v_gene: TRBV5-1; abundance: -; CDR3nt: TGCGCCAGCAACGACAGGGTGGGTGGCTACACCTTC; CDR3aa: CASNDRVGGYTF
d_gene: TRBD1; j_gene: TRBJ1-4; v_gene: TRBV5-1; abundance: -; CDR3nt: TGCGCCAGCAGCTTGGGAACAACAGGGGGAGAAAAACTGTTTTTT; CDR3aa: CASSLGTTGGEKLFF
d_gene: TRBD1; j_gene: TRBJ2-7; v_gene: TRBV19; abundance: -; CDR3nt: TGTGCCAGTAGTATTCAAATGTGGGGTGGTCCCCGGGACAGCTACGAGCAGTACTTC; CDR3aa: CASSIQMWGGPRDSYEQYF
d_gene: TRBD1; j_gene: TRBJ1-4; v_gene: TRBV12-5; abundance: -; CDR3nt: TGTGCTAGTGGTGATACTTCCTCGGCGACAGGGTATAATGAAAAACTGTTTTTT; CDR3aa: CASGDTSSATGYNEKLFF
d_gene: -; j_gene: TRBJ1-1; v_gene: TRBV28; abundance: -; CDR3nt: TGTGCCAGCAGCCTTCTCGGGAGCGGGGATGCTTTCTTT; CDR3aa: CASSLLGSGDAFF
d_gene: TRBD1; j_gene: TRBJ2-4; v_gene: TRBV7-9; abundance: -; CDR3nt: TGTGCCAGCAGCATTACAGGGGTCGGTCCCAAAAACATTCAGTACTTC; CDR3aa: CASSITGVGPKNIQYF
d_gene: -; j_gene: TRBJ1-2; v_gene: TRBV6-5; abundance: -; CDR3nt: TGTGCCAGCGGGCCGCTCAACTATGGCTACACCTTC; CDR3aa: CASGPLNYGYTF
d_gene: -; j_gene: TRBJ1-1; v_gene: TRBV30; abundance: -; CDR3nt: TGTGCCTGGAGTCCAGGGCGGACTGAAGCTTTCTTT; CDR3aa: CAWSPGRTEAFF
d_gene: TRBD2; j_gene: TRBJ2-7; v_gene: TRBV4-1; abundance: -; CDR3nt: TGCGCCAGCAGCCAGACCCTAGCGGGGGGCCGTCTCGAGCAGTACTTC; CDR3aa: CASSQTLAGGRLEQYF
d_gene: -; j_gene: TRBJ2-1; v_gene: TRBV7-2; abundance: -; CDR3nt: TGTGCCAGCACCGTCAGAAACAATGAGCAGTTCTTC; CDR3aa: CASTVRNNEQFF
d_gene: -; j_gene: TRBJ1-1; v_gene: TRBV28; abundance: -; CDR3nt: TGTGCCAGCAGTGGACAGAGGAACACTGAAGCTTTCTTT; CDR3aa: CASSGQRNTEAFF
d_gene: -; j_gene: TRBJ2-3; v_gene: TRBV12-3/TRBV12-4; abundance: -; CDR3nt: TGTGCCAGCAGTTTATCGGGGGCAGATACGCAGTATTTT; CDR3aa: CASSLSGADTQYF
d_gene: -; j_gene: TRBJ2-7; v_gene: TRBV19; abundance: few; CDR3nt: TGTGCCACCTCCCCGTGGGGCCAGGGGATCCCCTACGAGCAGTACTTC; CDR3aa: CATSPWGQGIPYEQYF
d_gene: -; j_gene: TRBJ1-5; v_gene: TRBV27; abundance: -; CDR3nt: TGTGCCAGCAGTTCAACCCTGCCCGGCCAGGGAGGTTTGGGTTACCAGCCCCAGCATTTT; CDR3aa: CASSSTLPGQGGLGYQPQHF
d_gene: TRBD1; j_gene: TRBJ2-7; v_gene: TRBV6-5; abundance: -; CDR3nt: TGTGCCAGCTCGACAGGGAGAGAGCAGTACTTC; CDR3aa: CASSTGREQYF
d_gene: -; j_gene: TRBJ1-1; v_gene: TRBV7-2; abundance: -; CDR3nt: TGTGCCAGCAGCTTAAAGTCACAGGGAGTAGCTGAAGCTTTCTTT; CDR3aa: CASSLKSQGVAEAFF
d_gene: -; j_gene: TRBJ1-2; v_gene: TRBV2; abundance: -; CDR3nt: TGTGCCAGCAGTGTCGCGGGGGCAGGTTCTAACTATGGCTACACCTTC; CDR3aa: CASSVAGAGSNYGYTF
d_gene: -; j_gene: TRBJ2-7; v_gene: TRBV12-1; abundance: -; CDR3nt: TGTGCCAGCAGCCGCACCGGGAGTTCCTACGAGCAGTACTTC; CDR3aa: CASSRTGSSYEQYF
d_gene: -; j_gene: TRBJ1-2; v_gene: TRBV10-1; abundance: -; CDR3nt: TGCGCCAGCAGTATTTTCCCAGGGATTAACTATGGCTACACCTTC; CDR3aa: CASSIFPGINYGYTF
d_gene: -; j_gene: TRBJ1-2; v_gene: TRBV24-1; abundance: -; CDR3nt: TGTGCCACCTCCAGTTACTATGGCTACACCTTC; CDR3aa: CATSSYYGYTF
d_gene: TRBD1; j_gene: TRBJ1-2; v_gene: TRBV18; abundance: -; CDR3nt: TGTGCCAGCTCACCTTCGACAGGGATGTGGCGTGGCTACACCTTC; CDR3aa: CASSPSTGMWRGYTF
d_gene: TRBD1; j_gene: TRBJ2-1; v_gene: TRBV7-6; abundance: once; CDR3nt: TGTGCCAGCAGCTTAAGGGTCCCCGGGACAGGGATCAATGAGCAGTTCTTC; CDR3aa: CASSLRVPGTGINEQFF
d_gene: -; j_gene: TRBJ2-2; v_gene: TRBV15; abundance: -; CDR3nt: TGTGCCACCAGCAGAGACTATACCGGGGAGCTGTTTTTT; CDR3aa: CATSRDYTGELFF
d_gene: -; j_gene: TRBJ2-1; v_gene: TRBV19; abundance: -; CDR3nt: TGTGCCAGTAGTACGGTGAATTACCCCGGGAATGAGCAGTTCTTC; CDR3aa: CASSTVNYPGNEQFF
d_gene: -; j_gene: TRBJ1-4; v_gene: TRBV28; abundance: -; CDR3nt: TGTGCCAGCAGCCCCGGGGGTGCAACTAATGAAAAACTGTTTTTT; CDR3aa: CASSPGGATNEKLFF
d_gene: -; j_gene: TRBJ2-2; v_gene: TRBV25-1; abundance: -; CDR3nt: TGTGCCAGCAGTGACTTTGGTGGGACAGGGGAGCTGTTTTTT; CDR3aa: CASSDFGGTGELFF
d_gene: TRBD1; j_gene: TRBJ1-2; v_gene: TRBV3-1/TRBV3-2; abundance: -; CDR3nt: TGTGCCAGCAGCCAAGGGGACAGGGGAGGTGGCTACACCTTC; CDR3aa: CASSQGDRGGGYTF
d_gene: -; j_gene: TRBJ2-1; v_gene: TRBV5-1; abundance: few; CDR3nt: TGCGCCAGCAGCTTGACCAGCTACAATGAGCAGTTCTTC; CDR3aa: CASSLTSYNEQFF
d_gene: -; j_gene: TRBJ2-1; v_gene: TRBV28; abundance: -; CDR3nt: TGTGCCAGCAGTCCTCGGGGCCGAGGGACACCCTACAATGAGCAGTTCTTC; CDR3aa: CASSPRGRGTPYNEQFF
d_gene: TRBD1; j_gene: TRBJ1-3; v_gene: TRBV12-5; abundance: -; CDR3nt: TGTGCTAGTGGTTTGGACACAGGGGAAGGAAACACCATATATTTT; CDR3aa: CASGLDTGEGNTIYF
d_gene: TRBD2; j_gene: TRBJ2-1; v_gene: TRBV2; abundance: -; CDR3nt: TGTGCCAGCAGTGAATGGGGGAGCGGGGTTGAGCAGTTCTTC; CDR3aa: CASSEWGSGVEQFF
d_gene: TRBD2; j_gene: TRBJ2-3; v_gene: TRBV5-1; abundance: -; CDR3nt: TGCGCCAGCAGCTTGGCGGGGGGGAGCACAGATACGCAGTATTTT; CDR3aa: CASSLAGGSTDTQYF
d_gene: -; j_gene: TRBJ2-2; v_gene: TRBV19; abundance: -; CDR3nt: TGTGCCAGTTGCGGGGGCAACACCGGGGAGCTGTTTTTT; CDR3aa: CASCGGNTGELFF
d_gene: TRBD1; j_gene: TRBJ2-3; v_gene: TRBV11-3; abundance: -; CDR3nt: TGTGCCAGCAGCTTGGGACAGTTTAGCACAGATACGCAGTATTTT; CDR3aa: CASSLGQFSTDTQYF
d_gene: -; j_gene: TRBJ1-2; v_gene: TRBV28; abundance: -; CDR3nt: TGTGCCAGCAGTTTTAGAGCCTATGGCTACACCTTC; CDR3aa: CASSFRAYGYTF